The present TCR beta chain was sequenced within a study of blood T cell repertoires in COVID-19. The CDR3 is 15 residues long. Trimming cost V 5 bases and J 10 bases; bases outside gene matches: 10. Looked up from germline, CDR1 is MNHEY and CDR2 is SMNVEV (reference sequence). Clones were sequenced by immunoSEQ multiplex PCR, and TCRdb holds only the in-frame ones, with some missing. The table has approximately 250,000 clones, 80% to 90% seen once. Sequencing was done on a sample of peripheral blood. The TCR was taken from a middle-aged man who had recovered from COVID-19. The chain links TRBV27 to TRBJ2-3, with TRBD2 matching 12 bases. CDR3 nucleotide sequence: TGTGCCAGCAGTCAACTAGCGGGGGGCCTTTTGGCGCAGTATTTT. It encodes CASSQLAGGLLAQYF.